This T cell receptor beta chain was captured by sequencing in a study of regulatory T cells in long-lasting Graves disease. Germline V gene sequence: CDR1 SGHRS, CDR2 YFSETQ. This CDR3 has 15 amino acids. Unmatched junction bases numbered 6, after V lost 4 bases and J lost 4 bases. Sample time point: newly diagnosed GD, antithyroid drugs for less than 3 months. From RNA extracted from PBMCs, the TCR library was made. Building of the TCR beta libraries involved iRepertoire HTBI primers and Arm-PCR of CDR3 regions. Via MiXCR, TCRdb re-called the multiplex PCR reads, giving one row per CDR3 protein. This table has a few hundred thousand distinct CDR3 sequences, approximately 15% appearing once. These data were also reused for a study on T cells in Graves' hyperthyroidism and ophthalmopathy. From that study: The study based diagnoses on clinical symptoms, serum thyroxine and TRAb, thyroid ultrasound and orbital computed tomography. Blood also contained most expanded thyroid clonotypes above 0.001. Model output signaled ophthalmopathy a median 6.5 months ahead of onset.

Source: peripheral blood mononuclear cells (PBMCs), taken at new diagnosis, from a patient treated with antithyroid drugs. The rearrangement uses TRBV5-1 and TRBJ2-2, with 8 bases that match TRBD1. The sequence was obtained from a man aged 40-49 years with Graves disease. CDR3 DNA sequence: TGCGCCAGCAGCATTGGACAGGGAGGCACCGGGGAGCTGTTTTTT. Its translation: CASSIGQGGTGELFF.